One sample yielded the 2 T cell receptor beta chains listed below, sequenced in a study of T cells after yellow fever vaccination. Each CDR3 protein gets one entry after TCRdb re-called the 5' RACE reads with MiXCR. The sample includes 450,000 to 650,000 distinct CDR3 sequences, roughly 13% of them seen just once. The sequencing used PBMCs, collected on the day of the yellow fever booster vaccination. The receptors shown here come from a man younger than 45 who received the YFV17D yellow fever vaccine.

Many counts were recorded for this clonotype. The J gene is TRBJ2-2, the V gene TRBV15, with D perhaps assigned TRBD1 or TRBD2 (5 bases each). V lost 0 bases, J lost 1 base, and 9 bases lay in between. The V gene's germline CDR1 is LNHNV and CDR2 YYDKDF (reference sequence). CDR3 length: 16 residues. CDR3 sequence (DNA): TGTGCCACCAGCAGAGACCGGGACGGGAACACCGGGGAGCTGTTTTTT. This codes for CATSRDRDGNTGELFF.

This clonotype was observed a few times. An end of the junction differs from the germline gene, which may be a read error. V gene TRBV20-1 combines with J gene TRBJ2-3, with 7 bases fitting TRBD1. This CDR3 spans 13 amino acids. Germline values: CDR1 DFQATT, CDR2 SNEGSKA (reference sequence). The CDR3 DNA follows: TGCAGCGCTAGGGACAGATTCACAGATACGCAGTATTTT. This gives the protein CSARDRFTDTQYF.